The table lists the clone carrying this TCR beta chain with a few counts. Its antigen remains unidentified. V was clipped by 6 bases and J by 10 bases, with 16 bases between them. The CDR3 is made up of 13 amino acids. Looked up from germline, CDR1 is MDHEN and CDR2 is SYDVKM. This entry comes from a study of T cell responses to AZD1222 COVID-19 vaccine. General study points: Vaccine-related CD4 TCRs covered spike, predominating at 160-218 and 743-854. Baseline testing showed seropositivity in only six AZD1222 recipients. Clonal diversity was possibly underestimated; the donors were predominantly white British and more often female. All repertoire sampling was performed exclusively after the peak T cell response.

The repertoire was sequenced with immunoSEQ multiplex PCR; TCRdb's copy has only in-frame clones and lacks some. The sample includes 95,000 or so clones, approximately 90% of them seen just once. Sequences were derived from peripheral blood, sampled 28 days after the second AZD1222 dose. The TCR originated in an adult who received the AZD1222 COVID-19 vaccine. The rearrangement uses TRBV28 and TRBJ2-1; D possibly corresponds to TRBD1 (6 bases). The CDR3 sequence is CASSSGQSGEQFF. The DNA of the CDR3 is TGTGCCAGCAGCTCCGGACAGTCGGGCGAGCAGTTCTTC.